The TCR beta chain described here comes from a study of blood T cells in healthy people across ages. Study-level information: Template switching caught about one barcoded beta molecule for each two T cells.

The use of a sample-barcoded 5' primer and a J-beta primer mix characterized a second PCR of roughly 7 to 11 cycles. Via MiXCR, TCRdb re-called the 5' RACE reads, giving one row per CDR3 protein. The sample holds around 800,000 distinct CDR3 sequences; roughly 26% are singletons and the top ten take 2.5% to 3.5%. Total RNA amounts of at least 6 micrograms were extracted per sample. This clonotype was counted a few times. The same specimen was also included in a second study, on T cells of mothers and their children. According to that study: Sequencing got over 10 million TCR beta CDR3 reads from each mother and around 3 million from each child.

The sequencing sample was made of blood. The clonotype originates from a boy younger than 18 in good health.

The CDR3 coding sequence is TGTGCCATCAGTGAGTCGACAGCGGGGAGCACAGATACGCAGTATTTT. The encoded protein is CAISESTAGSTDTQYF. This chain joins TRBV10-3 and TRBJ2-3; TRBD2 agrees at 7 bases. V was pared by 0 bases and J by 0 bases, with 3 bases of the junction left unmatched. The CDR3 runs to 16 residues. Germline CDR1 reads ENHRY; CDR2 reads SYGVKD.